Following are 26 T cell receptor beta chains from one sample sequenced in a study of T cells after yellow fever vaccination. TCRdb passed the 5' RACE reads through MiXCR, listing each CDR3 protein once. The sample contains some 97,000 distinct CDR3 sequences, less than 6% of which appear only once. The sample consisted of CD8+ T cells sorted from PBMCs, taken 10 days after the yellow fever booster vaccination. These receptors all come from a man in his late teens or twenties who received the YFV17D yellow fever vaccine.

V gene TRBV3-1 combines with J gene TRBJ2-3; 7 nucleotides align to TRBD2. The junction had 6 bases not matched to a gene; V was cut back by 0 bases and J by 0 bases. The CDR3 runs to 17 residues. The germline V gene has CDR1 LGHDT and CDR2 YNNKEL (reference sequence). The CDR3 sequence is CASSQDRTRFSTDTQYF. CDR3 DNA: TGTGCCAGCAGCCAAGATCGGACTAGATTTAGCACAGATACGCAGTATTTT.

This clonotype was seen only a few times. The chain combines TRBV7-9 with TRBJ1-1; D possibly corresponds to TRBD1 (5 bases). Trimming pared 8 bases from V and 0 bases from J, leaving 16 bases between. The CDR3 is 15 residues long. Germline V gives CDR1 SEHNR, CDR2 FQNEAQ (reference sequence). CDR3 sequence (DNA): TGTGCCAGCGCAAGAGCGGGGGTTATGAACACTGAAGCTTTCTTT. This gives the protein CASARAGVMNTEAFF.

The V gene is TRBV12-3 or TRBV12-4, the J gene TRBJ1-2, with 7 bases aligning to TRBD1. CDR3 length: 14 amino acids. Trimming at V came to 6 bases and at J to 8 bases, leaving 12 bases not matched to a gene. The CDR3 DNA is TGTGCCAGCAGCACAGGGGCACCGGCCAGGGGCTACACCTTC. This sequence encodes CASSTGAPARGYTF.

This clonotype was counted a few times. The chain has TRBV2 and TRBJ1-1; no clear D gene. V dropped 5 bases and J dropped 0 bases, with 13 bases sitting between them. The CDR3 consists of 15 residues. Germline CDR1 reads SNHLY; CDR2 reads FYNNEI. The CDR3 nucleotides read TGTGCCAGCAGTTCGTCCCTCGGGATGAACACTGAAGCTTTCTTT. Protein product: CASSSSLGMNTEAFF.

Only a few counts were recorded for this clonotype. The chain recombines TRBV29-1 with TRBJ1-1, with D perhaps matching TRBD1 (6 bases). From germline, CDR1 is SQVTM and CDR2 ANQGSEA. CDR3 length equals 13 residues. V shed 2 bases and J shed 0 bases, with 7 bases lying between them. CDR3 sequence (DNA): TGCAGCGTTGAACAGGGGATGAACACTGAAGCTTTCTTT. It translates to CSVEQGMNTEAFF.

This clonotype turned up a few times. V gene TRBV7-2 combines with J gene TRBJ1-6; 9 nucleotides align to TRBD1. The V segment lost 5 bases and the J segment 1 base; nucleotides outside the gene matches: 6. Germline V gives CDR1 SGHTA, CDR2 FQGNSA. The CDR3 runs to 17 residues. The CDR3 here is CASSLRQGGSYNSPLHF. The CDR3 DNA is TGTGCCAGCAGCCTACGACAGGGGGGATCCTATAATTCACCCCTCCACTTT.

The chain has TRBV19 and TRBJ2-3; D may be TRBD1 (5 bases). The CDR3 runs to 16 residues. V was pared by 1 base and J by 5 bases, with 16 bases between. Germline V CDR1 and CDR2: LNHDA, SQIVND (reference sequence). The CDR3 sequence: CASSIGGGIAGDTQYF. DNA for the CDR3: TGTGCCAGTAGTATAGGGGGCGGCATAGCAGGAGATACGCAGTATTTT.

This clonotype has just a few counts. V gene TRBV6-5 combines with J gene TRBJ2-2, with D possibly TRBD1 on 6 matching bases. The V gene's germline CDR1 is MNHEY and CDR2 SVGAGI. The CDR3 length is 15 residues. V lost 6 bases and J lost 4, with 15 bases in between. The CDR3 reads CASSPGVPATGELFF. CDR3 DNA: TGTGCCAGCAGCCCAGGGGTTCCGGCCACCGGGGAGCTGTTTTTT.

The genes are TRBV19 and TRBJ1-4; D is unclear. Germline loops: CDR1 LNHDA, CDR2 SQIVND (reference sequence). Trimming shortened V by 6 bases and J by 8 bases, and 13 bases separated the two germline ends. The CDR3 is 13 residues long. DNA for the CDR3: TGTGCCAGTAGCCCCGTCATTAGCGAAAAACTGTTTTTT. It encodes CASSPVISEKLFF.

This clonotype was counted only a few times. The chain combines TRBV12-3 or TRBV12-4 with TRBJ2-3; 7 nucleotides match TRBD2. The CDR3 length is 14 residues. V dropped 3 bases and J dropped 4; count of bases not matched to a gene: 4. The CDR3 DNA sequence: TGTGCCAGCAGTTTGGGAGGGGCGGCAGATACGCAGTATTTT. Protein: CASSLGGAADTQYF.

The V and J genes are TRBV7-2 and TRBJ2-2, with D unclear. CDR1 and CDR2 (germline): SGHTA, FQGNSA. V was clipped by 2 bases and J by 4 bases, with 11 bases between them. This CDR3 is 15 amino acids long. The DNA of the CDR3 is TGTGCCAGCAGCTTATCCCCCTCCCCCACCGGGGAGCTGTTTTTT. Its protein is CASSLSPSPTGELFF. The full variable domain, with the rest looked up from reference TRBV7-2 and TRBJ2-2, is GAGVSQSPSNKVTEKGKDVELRCDPISGHTALYWYRQSLGQGLEFLIYFQGNSAPDKSGLPSDRFSAERTGGSVSTLTIQRTQQEDSAVYLCASSLSPSPTGELFFGEGSRLTVL.

This clonotype has only a few counts. This sequence joins TRBV25-1 and TRBJ1-4; 8 bases are shared with TRBD1. This CDR3 region has 17 residues. Germline lookup yields CDR1 MGHDK and CDR2 SYGVNS. V lost 1 base, J lost 0 bases, and 4 bases stayed unmatched. The CDR3 nucleotides are TGTGCCAGCAGTGAATGGCAGGGGGCTCCAACTAATGAAAAACTGTTTTTT. Translation gives CASSEWQGAPTNEKLFF.

The chain couples TRBV11-3 to TRBJ2-1; D may be TRBD1 (6 bases). The CDR3 length is 14 residues. Trimming pared 2 bases from V and 5 bases from J, leaving 10 bases between. Germline CDR1 reads SGHNT; CDR2 reads YENEEA. For the CDR3, the DNA is TGTGCCAGCAGCTTACAGGGGATCCACAATGAGCAGTTCTTC. Protein product: CASSLQGIHNEQFF.

At least ten counts were recorded for this clonotype. The chain combines TRBV14 with TRBJ2-7, with D uncertain. The CDR3 extends over 13 amino acids. In germline, CDR1 is SGHDN, CDR2 FVKESK. Trimming took off 0 bases at V and 3 bases at J, with 6 bases between the two ends. In DNA form, the CDR3 reads TGTGCCAGCAGCCAAGATATCGGCTACGAGCAGTACTTC. It encodes CASSQDIGYEQYF.

The table lists this clonotype with a few counts. The chain carries TRBV29-1 and TRBJ2-7, with D perhaps matching TRBD2 (5 bases). Germline loops: CDR1 SQVTM, CDR2 ANQGSEA. The CDR3 is made up of 14 amino acids. Trimming removed 0 bases at V and 2 bases at J, with 11 bases between. CDR3 coding DNA: TGCAGCGTTGAAGATAACCGGGAAACCTACGAGCAGTACTTC. Protein sequence: CSVEDNRETYEQYF.

This clonotype was detected a few times. The genes are TRBV4-1 and TRBJ1-4; no reliable D call. CDR1 MGHRA and CDR2 YSYEKL come from the germline V gene. The CDR3 extends over 15 amino acids. V was pared by 0 bases and J by 4 bases, with 9 bases between. The CDR3 DNA reads TGCGCCAGCAGCCAAGAAGGTTTGGGTAATGAAAAACTGTTTTTT. Protein: CASSQEGLGNEKLFF.

The chain couples TRBV6-5 to TRBJ1-2, with TRBD1 as a possible D gene (5 bases). The CDR3 runs to 11 residues. Looked up from germline, CDR1 is MNHEY and CDR2 is SVGAGI. V lost 4 bases and J lost 8, with 8 bases in between. The CDR3 protein is CASSSGSGYTF. The DNA of the CDR3 is TGTGCCAGCAGTTCAGGGAGCGGCTACACCTTC.

The chain has TRBV7-2 and TRBJ1-2; D gene unclear. V was pared by 1 base and J by 5 bases, with 14 bases between. Germline loops: CDR1 SGHTA, CDR2 FQGNSA. This CDR3 has 15 amino acids. The CDR3 coding sequence is TGTGCCAGCAGCTTAGACTCAGGCGAGTTGTATGGCTACACCTTC. This codes for CASSLDSGELYGYTF.

This rearrangement joins TRBV15 to TRBJ1-5; the match to TRBD1 covers 9 bases. The junction had 7 bases not matched to a gene; V was cut back by 3 bases and J by 7 bases. Germline CDR1 and CDR2: LNHNV and YYDKDF (reference sequence). The CDR3 is 15 amino acids. The CDR3 region has the DNA TGTGCCACCAGCAGCCCCGGGACAGGGAACCAGCCCCAGCATTTT. It yields the protein CATSSPGTGNQPQHF.

This rearrangement joins TRBV30 to TRBJ1-1; 8 positions match TRBD1. Unmatched junction bases numbered 7, after V lost 3 bases and J lost 7 bases. Germline loops: CDR1 GTSNPN, CDR2 SVGIG (reference sequence). The CDR3 sequence is 13 residues long. The CDR3 is CAWSRTGGDEAFF. The CDR3 DNA is TGTGCCTGGAGCAGAACAGGGGGAGATGAAGCTTTCTTT.

This clonotype appeared a few times. This chain joins TRBV7-9 and TRBJ1-2; no definite D call. The CDR3 extends over 12 amino acids. The V and J ends lost 1 base and 5 bases respectively, with 5 bases between them. Germline lookup yields CDR1 SEHNR and CDR2 FQNEAQ (reference sequence). In DNA, the CDR3 is TGTGCCAGCAGCTTAGACGATTATGGCTACACCTTC. This sequence encodes CASSLDDYGYTF.

This clonotype was picked up many times. V is TRBV29-1 and J is TRBJ2-7; no reliable D call. Trimming stripped 1 base from V and 1 base from J, with 5 bases between. The CDR3 spans 12 residues. Germline V lookup: CDR1 SQVTM, CDR2 ANQGSEA. CDR3 bases: TGCAGCGTTGAAGGGGATTCCTACGAGCAGTACTTC. It yields the protein CSVEGDSYEQYF.

There are many counts of this clonotype. This chain uses TRBV5-1 with TRBJ2-1, with D perhaps TRBD1 (6 bases). CDR3 length equals 19 residues. Germline V CDR1 and CDR2: SGHRS, YFSETQ. Trimming pared 0 bases from V and 0 bases from J, leaving 19 bases between. CDR3 nucleotide sequence: TGCGCCAGCAGCTTGGTAACTAGTCGGGACACGAGCTCCTACAATGAGCAGTTCTTC. Residues: CASSLVTSRDTSSYNEQFF.

This clonotype has more than one count but fewer than ten. This chain connects TRBV5-8 to TRBJ1-6, with D tentatively TRBD1 (5 bases). The CDR3 runs to 15 residues. The germline V gene encodes CDR1 SGHTS and CDR2 YDEGEE. Trimming shortened V by 4 bases and J by 8 bases, and 16 bases separated the two germline ends. The CDR3 spells CASSRGGLWYSPLHF. The CDR3 bases are TGTGCCAGCAGCCGGGGGGGGTTGTGGTATTCACCCCTCCACTTT. The whole variable domain, filled in from reference TRBV5-8 and TRBJ1-6, reads EAGVTQSPTHLIKTRGQQATLRCSPISGHTSVYWYQQALGLGLQFLLWYDEGEERNRGNFPPRFSGRQFPNYSSELNVNALELEDSALYLCASSRGGLWYSPLHFGNGTRLTVT.

This clonotype was counted a few times. CDR3 coding DNA: TGTGCCAGCAGTTTCGGGGGCGGCGATGGCTACACCTTC. Protein product: CASSFGGGDGYTF. The chain employs TRBV12-3 or TRBV12-4 and TRBJ1-2; TRBD1 is a possible D gene (6 bases). The CDR3 runs to 13 residues. V was clipped by 3 bases and J by 6 bases, with 11 bases between them.

The rearrangement links TRBV9 to TRBJ2-7, with 7 bases lining up with TRBD1. J gave up 2 bases and V 0 bases, and 5 bases lay outside the gene matches. The germline CDR1 and CDR2 sequences are SGDLS and YYNGEE. The CDR3 has 15 amino acids. CDR3 amino acids: CASSVADRKTYEQYV. The CDR3, as DNA: TGTGCCAGCAGCGTAGCGGACAGGAAAACCTACGAGCAGTACGTC.